This TCR beta chain was found in a study of high-grade serous ovarian cancer treatment subgroups. Whole-study context: Samples averaged about 15,000 reads and over 6,000 unique TCR beta rearrangements. Whole-study findings and limits: Without spatial data, bulk sequencing limits insight into HGSC tumor diversity. TCR relatedness rose with neoantigen level and trended with mutation load. Repertoire similarity ranged roughly 0.1 to 0.79 between tumors of one patient.

Tumor tissue was taken before any definitive surgery or chemotherapy was given. With respect to this clone: Its antigen is not identified.

Germline values: CDR1 MNHEY, CDR2 SVGAGI. Unmatched junction bases numbered 6, after V lost 6 bases and J lost 4 bases. There are 14 residues in the CDR3. Method: immunoSEQ multiplex PCR; TCRdb's copy keeps in-frame clones and lacks some. The sample gives a few thousand clones, approximately 77% of which show up once; roughly 18% is in the top ten. The source material was tumor tissue. The chain is built from TRBV6-5 and TRBJ1-3, with 7 bases fitting TRBD1. This clonotype was sampled from a human donor with high-grade serous ovarian cancer. The CDR3 sequence: CASSPTGAGNTIYF. As DNA, the CDR3 is TGTGCCAGCAGCCCAACAGGGGCCGGAAACACCATATATTTT.